This is a list of T cell receptor beta chains from one sample in a study of cytomegalovirus exposure and HLA in healthy donors. The assay was immunoSEQ multiplex PCR, and TCRdb's table has in-frame clones only and misses some. Found here are tens of thousands of clones, 65% to 80% of them singletons; the top ten hold about 2.5%. Sequenced material: PBMCs. Receptors originate from a man aged 25-45 years in good health and CMV-seronegative. The CDR3 runs from the conserved cysteine through the conserved F or W.

TRBJ2-7,TRBV18,CASSLARDREQYF
TRBJ2-3,TRBV9,CASSGWSSGGRTDTQYF
TRBJ1-4,TRBV6-1,CASSDGGANEKLFF
TRBJ1-4,TRBV30,CAWSASRTGVDEKLFF
TRBJ1-1,TRBV19,CASMAGSSMNTEAFF
TRBJ2-7,TRBV6-1,CASSARTGSGEQYF
TRBJ1-2,TRBV7-2,CASSSRQGRASDGYTF
TRBJ1-3,TRBV28,CASSLDLRQGGNTIYF
TRBJ2-5,TRBV5-4,CASSLLYGTEQETQYF
TRBJ1-5,TRBV6-5,CASSPTGLFEPQHF
-,TRBV5-1,CASSLVQGSAYEQYF
TRBJ1-1,TRBV11-2,CASSLYFMNTEAFF
TRBJ1-1,TRBV4-2,CASSPRGGTEAFF
TRBJ1-5,TRBV4-2,CASSLRDSRLLSNQPQHF
TRBJ1-1,TRBV18,CASSLIPTGGGGSEAFF
TRBJ1-5,TRBV19,CASSILGHRTSNQPQHF
TRBJ2-3,TRBV20-1,CGGQTDTQYF
TRBJ1-1,TRBV19,CASSMLGGPMNTEAFF
TRBJ1-3,TRBV9,CASSAQGTSSGNTIYF
TRBJ1-1,TRBV6-1,CASSEGGRTEAFF
TRBJ2-3,TRBV7-2,CASSEGWALDTQYF
TRBJ2-2,TRBV7-2,CASSSLSAHPAGELFF
TRBJ2-3,TRBV28,CASNLYTDTQYF
TRBJ1-5,TRBV6-4,CASSDSPGQGAMHF
TRBJ2-7,TRBV10-3,CALSSGITYEQYF
TRBJ2-5,TRBV6-5,CASSGTGGGETQYF
TRBJ2-5,TRBV5-5,CASSPSGTGRGLQETQYF
TRBJ1-3,TRBV6-1,CASSEEPGRTGNTIYF
TRBJ1-1,TRBV19,CASNARGARDRIEAFF
TRBJ2-3,TRBV4-2,CASSQASRVGGEDTQYF
TRBJ2-2,TRBV30,CAWSLPGELFF
TRBJ2-7,TRBV18,CASSPFSQTGVYEQYF
TRBJ1-2,TRBV29-1,CSAGPDTNWEGYTF
TRBJ2-7,TRBV27,CASSPVQGAYEQYF
TRBJ1-6,TRBV6-4,CASGMDRGNLTSPLHF
TRBJ2-5,TRBV19,CASSIGDGGRETQYF
TRBJ1-4,TRBV7-2,CASSLGQGNNEKLFF
TRBJ1-4,TRBV19,CASRRDRPTNEKLFF
TRBJ1-2,TRBV29-1,CSGSTGQDYGYTF
TRBJ1-2,TRBV28,CASSLPPRGDREGGYTF
TRBJ2-4,TRBV12-5,CASGLGVAIQYF